These 6 T cell receptor beta chains were sequenced from one sample in a study of blood T cell repertoires in COVID-19. Some clones are missing from TCRdb's copy, which holds only in-frame ones; the method was immunoSEQ multiplex PCR. The sample has approximately 250,000 clones; roughly nine tenths are singletons. The specimen was peripheral blood. Receptors were obtained from a man aged 40-49 years with active or convalescent COVID-19.

This chain connects TRBV9 to TRBJ1-2, with D possibly being TRBD1 (5 bases). The CDR3 spans 13 residues. CDR1 SGDLS and CDR2 YYNGEE come from the germline V gene. The ends were cut back, 5 bases at V and 4 bases at J, with 12 bases in the middle. CDR3 coding DNA: TGTGCCAGCAGGCGGGACGGCCTCTATGGCTACACCTTC. It is translated as CASRRDGLYGYTF.

The gene calls are TRBV5-4 and TRBJ2-1, with TRBD2 as a possible D gene (6 bases). Germline V gene sequence: CDR1 SGHNT, CDR2 YYREEE (reference sequence). The V end was cut by 4 bases, the J end by 2 bases, with 13 bases between. The CDR3 consists of 15 residues. The CDR3 DNA reads TGTGCCAGCAGCCCCCGGGACTCCACCTACAATGAGCAGTTCTTC. Its protein is CASSPRDSTYNEQFF.

This clone was seen at least ten times. The chain joins TRBV6-5 to TRBJ1-1; D may be TRBD1 (5 bases). CDR3 size: 13 residues. Deletions cut 8 bases from V and 5 bases from J, with 15 bases between. Germline values: CDR1 MNHEY, CDR2 SVGAGI. The CDR3 loop is CASPTPGRTEAFF. CDR3 sequence (DNA): TGTGCCAGCCCTACGCCAGGGCGGACTGAAGCTTTCTTT.

The J gene is TRBJ2-7, the V gene TRBV5-5; maybe TRBD2 (5 bases). V was trimmed by 0 bases and J by 2 bases, leaving 9 bases between them. The CDR3 spans 14 residues. Per germline, CDR1 SGHKS and CDR2 YYEKEE (reference sequence). The CDR3 sequence is CASSLGGHTYEQYF. The CDR3 DNA follows: TGTGCCAGCAGCTTGGGAGGGCACACCTACGAGCAGTACTTC. Supplemented by reference TRBV5-5 and TRBJ2-7, the full variable domain reads DAGVTQSPTHLIKTRGQQVTLRCSPISGHKSVSWYQQVLGQGPQFIFQYYEKEERGRGNFPDRFSARQFPNYSSELNVNALLLGDSALYLCASSLGGHTYEQYFGPGTRLTVT.

The V and J genes are TRBV10-2 and TRBJ2-5; D may be TRBD2 (5 bases). Trimming took 3 bases from V and 5 from J, leaving 16 bases between them. The CDR3 is made up of 15 amino acids. Germline CDR1 reads WSHSY; CDR2 reads SAAADI. Written as DNA, the CDR3 is TGCGCCAGCAGTGAAAACGGATATGGAGGTGAGACCCAGTACTTC. Translation gives CASSENGYGGETQYF.

The chain combines TRBV6-6 with TRBJ1-2; D is uncertain. CDR1 MNHNY and CDR2 SVGAGI come from the germline V gene (reference sequence). The CDR3 runs to 11 residues. V dropped 6 bases and J dropped 3 bases, with 5 bases sitting between them. The CDR3 sequence: CASSTDYGYTF. CDR3 nucleotide sequence: TGTGCCAGCAGCACAGACTATGGCTACACCTTC.